This T cell receptor beta chain was found in a study of a mutant IDH1 vaccine in newly diagnosed glioma. On the study more broadly: Treatment recipients were approximately 60% male and about 40% female, and their mean age was approximately 43 years. Therapy received beforehand was radiotherapy, temozolomide, or both, with most patients given both. Whole-study findings and limits: Immune responses arising from the vaccine appeared in 80% to 95% of patients.

Generated by immunoSEQ multiplex PCR, the TCRdb table keeps only in-frame clones and is missing some. The table includes 98,000 or so clones, 85% to 90% detected once. Comment on this clone: Its antigen is not known.

Indicated time point: baseline, week 1 (first vaccination visit). This sample's treatment: pre-vaccination baseline after standard-of-care therapy. The germline gives CDR1 SGHVS, CDR2 FNYEAQ. This CDR3 is 14 amino acids long. Trimming took off 6 bases at V and 0 bases at J, with 11 bases between the two ends. The chain recombines TRBV7-6 with TRBJ2-5; no reliable D call. The TCR was taken from a woman in her forties or fifties with glioma. The specimen was PBMCs, collected from a glioma patient treated with radiotherapy, temozolomide or both. The CDR3 DNA is TGTGCCAGCAGTGGACCTCGGTACCAAGAGACCCAGTACTTC. This translates into CASSGPRYQETQYF.